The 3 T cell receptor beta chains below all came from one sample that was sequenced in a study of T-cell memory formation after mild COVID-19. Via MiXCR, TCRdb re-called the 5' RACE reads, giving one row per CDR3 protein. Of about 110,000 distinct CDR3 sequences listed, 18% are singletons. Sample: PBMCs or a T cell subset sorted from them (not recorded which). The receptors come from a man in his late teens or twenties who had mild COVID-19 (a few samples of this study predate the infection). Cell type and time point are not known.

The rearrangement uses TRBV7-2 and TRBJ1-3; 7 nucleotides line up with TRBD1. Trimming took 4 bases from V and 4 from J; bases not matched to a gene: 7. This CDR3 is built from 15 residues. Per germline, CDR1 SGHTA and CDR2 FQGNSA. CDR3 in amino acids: CASSSKRTGGNTIYF. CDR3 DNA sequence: TGTGCCAGCAGCTCCAAGCGGACAGGAGGAAACACCATATATTTT.

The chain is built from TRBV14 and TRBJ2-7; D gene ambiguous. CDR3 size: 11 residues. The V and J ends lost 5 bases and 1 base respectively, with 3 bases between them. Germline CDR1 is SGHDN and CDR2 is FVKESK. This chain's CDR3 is CASSASYEQYF. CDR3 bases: TGTGCCAGCAGCGCTTCCTACGAGCAGTACTTC. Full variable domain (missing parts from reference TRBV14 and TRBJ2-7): EAGVTQFPSHSVIEKGQTVTLRCDPISGHDNLYWYRRVMGKEIKFLLHFVKESKQDESGMPNNRFLAERTGGTYSTLKVQPAELEDSGVYFCASSASYEQYFGPGTRLTVT.

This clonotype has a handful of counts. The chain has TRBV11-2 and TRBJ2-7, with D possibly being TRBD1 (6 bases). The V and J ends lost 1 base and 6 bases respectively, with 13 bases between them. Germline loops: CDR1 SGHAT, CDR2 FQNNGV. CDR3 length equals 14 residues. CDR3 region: CASSLAATGLEQYF. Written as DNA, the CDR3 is TGTGCCAGCAGCTTAGCAGCAACAGGGCTCGAGCAGTACTTC.